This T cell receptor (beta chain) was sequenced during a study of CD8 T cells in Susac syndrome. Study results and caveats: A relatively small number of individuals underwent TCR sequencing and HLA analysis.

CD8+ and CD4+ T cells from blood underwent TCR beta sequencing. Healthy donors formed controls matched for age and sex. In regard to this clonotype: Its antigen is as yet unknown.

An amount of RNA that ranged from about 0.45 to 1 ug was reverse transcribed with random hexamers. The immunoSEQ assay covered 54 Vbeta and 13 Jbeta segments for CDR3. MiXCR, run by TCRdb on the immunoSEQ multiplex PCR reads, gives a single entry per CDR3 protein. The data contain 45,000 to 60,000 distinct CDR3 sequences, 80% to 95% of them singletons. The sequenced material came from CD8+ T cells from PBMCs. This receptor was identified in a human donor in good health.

The chain's CDR3 is CASSLRERNEQFF. CDR3 nucleotides: TGTGCCAGCAGCTTGCGCGAGCGCAATGAGCAGTTCTTC. This sequence joins TRBV5-6 and TRBJ2-1; the D is unclear. The germline V gene has CDR1 SGHDT and CDR2 YYEEEE. V lost 1 base, J lost 6 bases, and 8 bases lay in between. The CDR3 consists of 13 residues.